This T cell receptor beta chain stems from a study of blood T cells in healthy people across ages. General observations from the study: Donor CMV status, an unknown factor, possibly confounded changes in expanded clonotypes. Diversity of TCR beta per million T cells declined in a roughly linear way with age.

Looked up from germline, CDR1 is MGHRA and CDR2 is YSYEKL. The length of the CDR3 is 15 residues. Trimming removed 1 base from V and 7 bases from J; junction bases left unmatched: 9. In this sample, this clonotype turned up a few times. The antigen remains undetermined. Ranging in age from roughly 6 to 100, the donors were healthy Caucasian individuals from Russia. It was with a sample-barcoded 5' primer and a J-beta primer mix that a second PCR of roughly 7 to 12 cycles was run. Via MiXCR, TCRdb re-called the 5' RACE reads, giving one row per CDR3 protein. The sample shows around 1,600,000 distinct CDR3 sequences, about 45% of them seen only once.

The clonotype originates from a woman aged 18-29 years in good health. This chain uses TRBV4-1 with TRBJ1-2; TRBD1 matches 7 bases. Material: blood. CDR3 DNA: TGCGCCAGCAGCCAAGTTGCATCCCGGGACAGTGGCTACACCTTC. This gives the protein CASSQVASRDSGYTF.